This TCR beta chain was found in a study of identical twins. Whole-study findings and limits: Shared out-of-frame alpha sequences (those common to twins) showed excess low generation probability. Cord blood beta clonotypes that were abundant carried fewer insertions, and memory repertoires showed no such trend. The analysis was cross-sectional rather than longitudinal within donors.

Template switching, a step in the protocol, added a universal primer site, and cDNA carried unique molecular identifiers. TCRdb reprocessed the 5' RACE reads via MiXCR and lists one record per CDR3 protein. The sample carries 540,000 or so distinct CDR3 sequences, approximately 20% recorded once. This clonotype was observed a few times. The antigen remains undetermined. CDR3 length: 15 amino acids. Germline V lookup: CDR1 LGHDT, CDR2 YNNKEL (reference sequence). V lost 0 bases to trimming and J lost 7 bases, with 13 bases between them. These sequences were also reported in another study, on yellow fever vaccine responses in identical twins.

The specimen sequenced was CD4+ T cells sorted from blood. The chain combines TRBV3-1 with TRBJ1-5; no clear D. The sequence came from a woman between 18 and 29 years old in good health. The DNA for the CDR3 is TGTGCCAGCAGCCAAGATCCGGGAATTCCCCAGCCCCAGCATTTT. Translating it yields CASSQDPGIPQPQHF. Using reference TRBV3-1 and TRBJ1-5 for the parts outside the CDR3, the full variable domain is DTAVSQTPKYLVTQMGNDKSIKCEQNLGHDTMYWYKQDSKKFLKIMFSYNNKELIINETVPNRFSPKSPDKAHLNLHINSLELGDSAVYFCASSQDPGIPQPQHFGDGTRLSIL.